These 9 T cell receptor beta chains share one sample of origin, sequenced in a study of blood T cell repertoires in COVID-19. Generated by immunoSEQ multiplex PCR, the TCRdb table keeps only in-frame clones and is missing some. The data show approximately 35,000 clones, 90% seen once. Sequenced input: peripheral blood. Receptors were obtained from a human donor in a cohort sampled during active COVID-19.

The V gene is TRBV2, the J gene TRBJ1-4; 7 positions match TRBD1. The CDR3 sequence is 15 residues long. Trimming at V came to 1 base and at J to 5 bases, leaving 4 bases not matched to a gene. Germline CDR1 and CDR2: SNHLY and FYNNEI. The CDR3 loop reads CASSEGPGGNEKLFF. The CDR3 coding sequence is TGTGCCAGCAGTGAAGGGCCAGGGGGAAATGAAAAACTGTTTTTT.

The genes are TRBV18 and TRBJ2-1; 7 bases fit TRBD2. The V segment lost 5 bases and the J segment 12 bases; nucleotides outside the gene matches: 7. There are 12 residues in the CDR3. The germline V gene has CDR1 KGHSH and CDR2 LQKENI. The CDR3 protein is CASSLTSLVQFF. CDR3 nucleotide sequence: TGTGCCAGCTCATTGACTAGCCTGGTGCAGTTCTTC.

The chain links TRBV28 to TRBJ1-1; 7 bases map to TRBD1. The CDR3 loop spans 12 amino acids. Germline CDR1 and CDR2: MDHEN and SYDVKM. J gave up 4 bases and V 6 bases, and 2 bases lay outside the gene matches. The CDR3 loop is CASRTGFTEAFF. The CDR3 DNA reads TGTGCCAGCAGGACAGGGTTCACTGAAGCTTTCTTT.

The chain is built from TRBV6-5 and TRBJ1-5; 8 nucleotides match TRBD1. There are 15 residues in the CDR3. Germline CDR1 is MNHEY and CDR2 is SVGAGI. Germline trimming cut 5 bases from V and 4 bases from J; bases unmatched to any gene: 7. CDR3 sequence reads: CASSRRGQENQPQHF. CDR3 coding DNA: TGTGCCAGCAGTAGACGGGGACAGGAAAATCAGCCCCAGCATTTT.

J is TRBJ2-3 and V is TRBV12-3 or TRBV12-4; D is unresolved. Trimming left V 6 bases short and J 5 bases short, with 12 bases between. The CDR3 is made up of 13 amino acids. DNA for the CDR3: TGTGCCAGCAGGTCCGCAGGCCGAGATACGCAGTATTTT. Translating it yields CASRSAGRDTQYF.

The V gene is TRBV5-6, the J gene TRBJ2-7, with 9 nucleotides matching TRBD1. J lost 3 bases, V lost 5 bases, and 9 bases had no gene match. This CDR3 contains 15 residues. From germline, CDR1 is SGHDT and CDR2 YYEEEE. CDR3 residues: CASRHTGGPFYEQYF. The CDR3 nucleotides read TGTGCCAGCAGGCACACAGGGGGCCCCTTCTACGAGCAGTACTTC.

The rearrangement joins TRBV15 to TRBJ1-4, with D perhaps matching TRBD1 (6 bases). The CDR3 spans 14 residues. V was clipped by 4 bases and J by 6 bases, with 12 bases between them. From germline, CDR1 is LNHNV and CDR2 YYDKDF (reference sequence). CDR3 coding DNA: TGTGCCACCAGCATGGGGGGGGCTGATGAAAAACTGTTTTTT. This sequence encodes CATSMGGADEKLFF.

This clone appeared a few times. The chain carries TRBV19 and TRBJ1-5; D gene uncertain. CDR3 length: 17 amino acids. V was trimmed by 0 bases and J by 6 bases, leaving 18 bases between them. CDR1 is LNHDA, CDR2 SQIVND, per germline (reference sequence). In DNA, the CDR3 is TGTGCCAGTAGTATAGATCGATTAGGCAGACGCGGTCAGCCCCAGCATTTT. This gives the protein CASSIDRLGRRGQPQHF.

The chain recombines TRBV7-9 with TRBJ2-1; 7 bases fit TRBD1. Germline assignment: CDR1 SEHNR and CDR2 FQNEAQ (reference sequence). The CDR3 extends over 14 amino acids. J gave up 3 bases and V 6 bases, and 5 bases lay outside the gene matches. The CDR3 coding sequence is TGTGCCAGCAGACCCGGGACAGACTACAATGAGCAGTTCTTC. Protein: CASRPGTDYNEQFF.